This TCR beta chain emerged from a study of blood T cell repertoires in COVID-19. Study context: From the United States, Italy and Spain came samples of acute and convalescent COVID-19. The cDNA or gDNA used as material had been derived from T cells, B-cell-depleted T cells, or PBMCs.

In the original processing: Amplification from reference gene primers served as the basis for estimated nucleated cell counts. Sequenced by immunoSEQ multiplex PCR; TCRdb stores in-frame clones only, minus some. D and trimming were read from the DNA, whereas the V and J calls and clone size are those reported in that table. The sample shows 150,000 to 200,000 clones, 65% to 90% of them seen only once. The germline gives CDR1 MDHEN, CDR2 SYDVKM. This CDR3 comprises 14 residues. With V trimmed by 2 bases and J by 7 bases, 1 base remained unmatched. The V call is TRBV28, the J call TRBJ2-1, with 11 bases matching TRBD2. This receptor was identified in a man aged 55 to 70 with acute or convalescent COVID-19. Input material: peripheral blood. The CDR3 nucleotides are TGTGCCAGCAGTTTAACTAGCGGGAGAAATGAGCAGTTCTTC. It translates to CASSLTSGRNEQFF.